This is a list of T cell receptor beta chains from one sample in a study of tumor and adjacent non-tumor tissue in lung cancer. A single record per CDR3 protein comes from TCRdb applying MiXCR to the multiplex PCR reads. The table includes some 77,000 distinct CDR3 sequences, around 70% detected once. The specimen was lung tumor tissue. The receptors were gathered from a woman between 65 and 79 years old with non-small cell lung cancer. CDR3s include the opening cysteine and the closing phenylalanine or tryptophan. Each record gives: CDR3 protein, CDR3 DNA, V gene, J gene, clone size, D gene. A D gene is named only where the DNA matches it firmly. Clone sizes are given selectively: once, few, many, or a class where the clone is expanded.

CDR3 protein: CASSYTTAITEAFF; CDR3 DNA: TGTGCCAGCAGTTACACGACGGCAATCACTGAAGCTTTCTTT; V gene: TRBV6-5; J gene: TRBJ1-1; clone size: NA; D gene: NA
CDR3 protein: CASAGGDHPIQYF; CDR3 DNA: TGTGCCAGCGCAGGGGGCGATCATCCCATTCAGTACTTC; V gene: TRBV6-6; J gene: TRBJ2-4; clone size: NA; D gene: TRBD1
CDR3 protein: CARRGGGSSYKQYF; CDR3 DNA: TGTGCCAGGCGGGGGGGAGGTAGCTCCTACAAGCAGTACTTC; V gene: TRBV6-1; J gene: TRBJ2-7; clone size: NA; D gene: TRBD2
CDR3 protein: CVSSETRDYYEQYF; CDR3 DNA: TGTGTCAGCAGTGAAACAAGGGACTACTACGAGCAGTACTTC; V gene: TRBV28; J gene: TRBJ2-7; clone size: once; D gene: TRBD2
CDR3 protein: CASSLYVLSSYNEQFF; CDR3 DNA: TGTGCCAGCAGTTTATACGTCCTGAGCTCCTACAATGAGCAGTTCTTC; V gene: TRBV28; J gene: TRBJ2-1; clone size: many; D gene: NA
CDR3 protein: CSIPPGAGETQYF; CDR3 DNA: TGCAGCATTCCCCCAGGGGCTGGGGAGACCCAGTACTTC; V gene: TRBV29-1; J gene: TRBJ2-5; clone size: NA; D gene: NA
CDR3 protein: CASSLRTSGRGYNEQFF; CDR3 DNA: TGTGCCAGCAGCCTGAGGACTAGCGGGAGGGGTTACAATGAGCAGTTCTTC; V gene: TRBV7-9; J gene: TRBJ2-1; clone size: NA; D gene: TRBD2
CDR3 protein: CASSRRGSGSYNEQFF; CDR3 DNA: TGTGCCAGCAGTCGGCGGGGCTCCGGCTCCTACAATGAGCAGTTCTTC; V gene: TRBV6-2/TRBV6-3; J gene: TRBJ2-1; clone size: NA; D gene: NA
CDR3 protein: CASSPRLGANQPQHF; CDR3 DNA: TGTGCCAGCAGCCCCAGGTTGGGGGCAAATCAGCCCCAGCATTTT; V gene: TRBV6-5; J gene: TRBJ1-5; clone size: few; D gene: NA
CDR3 protein: CVSSVGVGALGGELFF; CDR3 DNA: TGTGTCAGCAGCGTAGGGGTGGGAGCGCTAGGCGGGGAGCTGTTTTTT; V gene: TRBV9; J gene: TRBJ2-2; clone size: NA; D gene: NA
CDR3 protein: CATSDSSKMTLYRPCNEKLFF; CDR3 DNA: TGTGCCACCAGTGATTCCTCCAAGATGACACTGTACCGGCCCTGTAATGAAAAACTGTTTTTT; V gene: TRBV24-1; J gene: TRBJ1-4; clone size: many; D gene: NA
CDR3 protein: CASTQGGGETQYF; CDR3 DNA: TGTGCCAGCACTCAAGGGGGGGGTGAGACCCAGTACTTC; V gene: TRBV6-1; J gene: TRBJ2-5; clone size: NA; D gene: NA
CDR3 protein: CAWKHTYEQYF; CDR3 DNA: TGTGCCTGGAAGCATACCTACGAGCAGTACTTC; V gene: TRBV30; J gene: TRBJ2-7; clone size: NA; D gene: NA
CDR3 protein: CASNPDNFNIEAFF; CDR3 DNA: TGTGCCAGCAACCCCGATAACTTCAACATTGAAGCTTTCTTT; V gene: TRBV12-3/TRBV12-4; J gene: TRBJ1-1; clone size: NA; D gene: NA
CDR3 protein: CSLAPTAGNTIYF; CDR3 DNA: TGCAGCCTTGCTCCGACAGCTGGAAACACCATATATTTT; V gene: TRBV29-1; J gene: TRBJ1-3; clone size: NA; D gene: NA
CDR3 protein: CSVDREHPLELFF; CDR3 DNA: TGTAGCGTTGACCGGGAGCATCCACTTGAGCTGTTCTTC; V gene: TRBV29-1; J gene: TRBJ2-1; clone size: once; D gene: NA
CDR3 protein: CSVEVGSNRPHHF; CDR3 DNA: TGCAGCGTTGAAGTTGGCAGCAATCGGCCCCATCATTTT; V gene: TRBV29-1; J gene: TRBJ1-5; clone size: NA; D gene: NA
CDR3 protein: CASSPWGANEKLFF; CDR3 DNA: TGTGCCAGCAGCCCCTGGGGCGCTAATGAAAAACTGTTTTTT; V gene: TRBV12-3/TRBV12-4; J gene: TRBJ1-4; clone size: NA; D gene: NA
CDR3 protein: CGTRDQVAGGNEQYF; CDR3 DNA: TGCGGTACTAGAGATCAAGTAGCGGGAGGGAACGAGCAGTACTTC; V gene: TRBV20-1; J gene: TRBJ2-7; clone size: NA; D gene: TRBD2
CDR3 protein: CASSETGDQPQHF; CDR3 DNA: TGTGCCAGCAGCGAGACGGGTGATCAGCCCCAGCATTTT; V gene: TRBV11-2; J gene: TRBJ1-5; clone size: many; D gene: NA
CDR3 protein: CANSQDTVSVTQYF; CDR3 DNA: TGCGCCAACAGCCAAGATACGGTGTCAGTTACGCAGTATTTT; V gene: TRBV4-1; J gene: TRBJ2-3; clone size: NA; D gene: NA
CDR3 protein: CASIAGRGSYNEQFF; CDR3 DNA: TGTGCCAGCATAGCGGGACGGGGCTCCTACAATGAGCAGTTCTTC; V gene: TRBV12-3/TRBV12-4; J gene: TRBJ2-1; clone size: NA; D gene: TRBD2
CDR3 protein: CASSIGPLEHNEEFF; CDR3 DNA: TGTGCTAGTAGTATAGGTCCACTAGAACACAATGAGGAGTTCTTC; V gene: TRBV19; J gene: TRBJ2-1; clone size: NA; D gene: NA
CDR3 protein: CASSEAESSYKEQFF; CDR3 DNA: TGTGCCAGCAGTGAAGCAGAAAGCTCCTACAAAGAGCAGTTCTTC; V gene: TRBV6-5; J gene: TRBJ2-1; clone size: NA; D gene: NA
CDR3 protein: CASSLDRDTTLEIF; CDR3 DNA: TGTGCCAGCAGTTTGGACCGGGACACAACACTCGAGATCTTC; V gene: TRBV5-4; J gene: TRBJ2-1; clone size: NA; D gene: NA
CDR3 protein: CASFGALERIKPQHF; CDR3 DNA: TGTGCCAGCTTCGGCGCCTTAGAACGAATCAAGCCCCAGCATTTT; V gene: TRBV28; J gene: TRBJ1-5; clone size: few; D gene: NA
CDR3 protein: CSARAGTGFDEQYF; CDR3 DNA: TGCAGTGCTAGAGCCGGGACAGGGTTCGACGAGCAGTACTTC; V gene: TRBV20-1; J gene: TRBJ2-7; clone size: many; D gene: TRBD1
CDR3 protein: CASTLGGGEGEPYF; CDR3 DNA: TGCGCCAGCACCCTGGGAGGGGGCGAAGGCGAGCCGTACTTC; V gene: TRBV5-4; J gene: TRBJ2-7; clone size: NA; D gene: NA
CDR3 protein: CASSRTVVGHNEQFF; CDR3 DNA: TGCGCCAGCAGCCGAACAGTGGTGGGCCACAATGAGCAGTTCTTC; V gene: TRBV4-1; J gene: TRBJ2-1; clone size: NA; D gene: NA